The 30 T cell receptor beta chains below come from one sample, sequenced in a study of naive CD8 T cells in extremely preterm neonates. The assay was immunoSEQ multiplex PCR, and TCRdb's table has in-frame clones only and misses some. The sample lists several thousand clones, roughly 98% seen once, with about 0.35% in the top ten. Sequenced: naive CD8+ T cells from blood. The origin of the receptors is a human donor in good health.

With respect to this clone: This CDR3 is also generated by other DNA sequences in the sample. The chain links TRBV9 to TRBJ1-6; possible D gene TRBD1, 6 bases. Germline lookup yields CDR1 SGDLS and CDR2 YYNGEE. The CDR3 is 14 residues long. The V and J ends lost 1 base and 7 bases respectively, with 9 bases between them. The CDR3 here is CASSVWGQNSPLHF. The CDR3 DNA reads TGTGCCAGCAGCGTATGGGGGCAAAATTCACCCCTCCACTTT.

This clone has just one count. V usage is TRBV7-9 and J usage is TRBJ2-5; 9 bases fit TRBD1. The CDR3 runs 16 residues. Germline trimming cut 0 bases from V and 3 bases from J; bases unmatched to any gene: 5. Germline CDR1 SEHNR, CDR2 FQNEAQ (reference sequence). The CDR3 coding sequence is TGTGCCAGCAGCTTAGCCCCGACAGGGGGGGAAGAGACCCAGTACTTC. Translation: CASSLAPTGGEETQYF.

The CDR3 loop is CASSYAGVTYEQYF. DNA of the CDR3: TGTGCCAGCAGTTACGCGGGGGTCACCTACGAGCAGTACTTC. This sequence joins TRBV6-5 and TRBJ2-7; 7 positions agree with TRBD2. The V gene's germline CDR1 is MNHEY and CDR2 SVGAGI. The CDR3 runs to 14 residues. After removal of 2 bases from V and 2 bases from J, the junction contained 3 bases not matched to a gene.

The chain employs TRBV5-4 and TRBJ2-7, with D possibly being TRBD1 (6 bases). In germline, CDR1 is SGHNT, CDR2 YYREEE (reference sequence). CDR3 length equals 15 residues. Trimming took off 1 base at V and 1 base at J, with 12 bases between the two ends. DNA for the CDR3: TGTGCCAGCAGCTTGATCCGGGGACATTCCTACGAGCAGTACTTC. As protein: CASSLIRGHSYEQYF.

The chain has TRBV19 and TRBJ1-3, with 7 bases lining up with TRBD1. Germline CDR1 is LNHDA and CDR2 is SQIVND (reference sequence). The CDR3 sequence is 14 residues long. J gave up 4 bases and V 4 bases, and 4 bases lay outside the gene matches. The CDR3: CASSTRTGGNTIYF. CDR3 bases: TGTGCCAGTAGTACCAGGACAGGAGGAAACACCATATATTTT.

CDR3 amino acids: CASSLRAAGETQYF. CDR3 DNA: TGTGCCAGCAGTTTAAGGGCGGCGGGGGAGACCCAGTACTTC. The rearrangement joins TRBV27 to TRBJ2-5, with D perhaps TRBD2 (6 bases). Germline-derived CDR1 and CDR2 are MNHEY and SMNVEV (reference sequence). The germline V and J ends were trimmed by 2 bases and 5 bases, with 12 bases remaining between them. This CDR3 comprises 14 residues.

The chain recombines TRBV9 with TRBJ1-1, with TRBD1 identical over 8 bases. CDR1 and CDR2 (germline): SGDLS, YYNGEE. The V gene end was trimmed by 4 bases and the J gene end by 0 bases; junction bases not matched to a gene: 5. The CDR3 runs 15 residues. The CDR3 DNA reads TGTGCCAGCAGCCACCAGGGGGCCGTGAACACTGAAGCTTTCTTT. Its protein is CASSHQGAVNTEAFF. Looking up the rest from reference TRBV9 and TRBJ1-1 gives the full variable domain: DSGVTQTPKHLITATGQRVTLRCSPRSGDLSVYWYQQSLDQGLQFLIQYYNGEERAKGNILERFSAQQFPDLHSELNLSSLELGDSALYFCASSHQGAVNTEAFFGQGTRLTVV.

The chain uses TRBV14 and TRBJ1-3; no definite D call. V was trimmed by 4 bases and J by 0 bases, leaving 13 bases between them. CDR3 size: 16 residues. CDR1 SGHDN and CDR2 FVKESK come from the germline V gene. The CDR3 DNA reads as TGTGCCAGCAGCCCGTGGGCCTCCGTCTCTGGAAACACCATATATTTT. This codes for CASSPWASVSGNTIYF.

CDR3 loop: CASSLEASGGHTDTQYF. The DNA for the CDR3 is TGTGCCAGCAGCTTAGAGGCTAGCGGGGGGCATACAGATACGCAGTATTTT. The chain couples TRBV7-6 to TRBJ2-3; 11 bases are a match to TRBD2. CDR3 length equals 17 residues. CDR1 SGHVS and CDR2 FNYEAQ come from the germline V gene. J gave up 3 bases and V 1 base, and 6 bases lay outside the gene matches. Full variable domain (rest looked up from reference TRBV7-6 and TRBJ2-3): GAGVSQSPRYKVTKRGQDVALRCDPISGHVSLYWYRQALGQGPEFLTYFNYEAQQDKSGLPNDRFSAERPEGSISTLTIQRTEQRDSAMYRCASSLEASGGHTDTQYFGPGTRLTVL.

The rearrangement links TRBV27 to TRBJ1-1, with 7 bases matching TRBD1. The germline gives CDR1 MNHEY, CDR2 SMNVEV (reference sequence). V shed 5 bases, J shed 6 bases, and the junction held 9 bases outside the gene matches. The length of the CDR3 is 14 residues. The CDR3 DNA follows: TGTGCCAGCAGTGCCGAACAGGGGCGCGCTGAAGCTTTCTTT. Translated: CASSAEQGRAEAFF.

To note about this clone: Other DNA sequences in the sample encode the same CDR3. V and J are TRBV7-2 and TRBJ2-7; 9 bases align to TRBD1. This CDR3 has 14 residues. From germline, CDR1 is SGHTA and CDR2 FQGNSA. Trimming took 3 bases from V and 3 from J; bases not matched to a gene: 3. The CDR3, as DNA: TGTGCCAGCAGCTTCGGGACAGGGAGCTACGAGCAGTACTTC. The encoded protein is CASSFGTGSYEQYF.

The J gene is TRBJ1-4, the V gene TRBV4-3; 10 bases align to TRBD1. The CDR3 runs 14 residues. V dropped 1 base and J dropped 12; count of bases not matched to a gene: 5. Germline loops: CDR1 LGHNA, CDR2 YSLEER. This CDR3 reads CASSQGQGARELFF. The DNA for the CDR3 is TGCGCCAGCAGCCAAGGACAGGGGGCCAGGGAACTGTTTTTT.

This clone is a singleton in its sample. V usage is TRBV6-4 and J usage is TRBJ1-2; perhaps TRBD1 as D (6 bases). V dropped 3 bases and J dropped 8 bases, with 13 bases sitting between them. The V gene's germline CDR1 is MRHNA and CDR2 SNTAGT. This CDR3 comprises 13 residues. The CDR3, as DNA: TGTGCCAGCAGTGAGAGGGGGACACGGGGCTACACCTTC. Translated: CASSERGTRGYTF.

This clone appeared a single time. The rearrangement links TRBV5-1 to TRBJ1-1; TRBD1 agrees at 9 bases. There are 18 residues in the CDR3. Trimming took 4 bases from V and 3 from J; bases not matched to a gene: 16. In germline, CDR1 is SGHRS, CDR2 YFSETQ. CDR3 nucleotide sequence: TGCGCCAGCAGCCTTACCCTGACAGGGGGGGTAATGGACACTGAAGCTTTCTTT. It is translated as CASSLTLTGGVMDTEAFF.

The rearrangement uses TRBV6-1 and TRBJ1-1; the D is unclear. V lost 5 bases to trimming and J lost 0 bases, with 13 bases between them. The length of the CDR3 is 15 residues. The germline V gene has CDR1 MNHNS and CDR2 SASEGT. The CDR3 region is CASSQRRSMNTEAFF. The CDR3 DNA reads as TGTGCCAGCAGTCAGAGGCGGAGCATGAACACTGAAGCTTTCTTT.

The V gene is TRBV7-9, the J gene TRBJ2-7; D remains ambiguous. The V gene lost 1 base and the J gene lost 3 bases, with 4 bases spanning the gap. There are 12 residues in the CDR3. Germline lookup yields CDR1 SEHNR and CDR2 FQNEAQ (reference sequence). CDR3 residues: CASSLGVYEQYF. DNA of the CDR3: TGTGCCAGCAGCTTAGGCGTCTACGAGCAGTACTTC.

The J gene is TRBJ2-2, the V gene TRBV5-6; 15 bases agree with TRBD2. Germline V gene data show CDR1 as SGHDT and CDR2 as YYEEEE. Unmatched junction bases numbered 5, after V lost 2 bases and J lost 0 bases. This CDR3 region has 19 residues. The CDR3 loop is CASSFLGLAGGANTGELFF. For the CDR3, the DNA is TGTGCCAGCAGCTTCTTGGGACTAGCGGGGGGCGCGAACACCGGGGAGCTGTTTTTT.

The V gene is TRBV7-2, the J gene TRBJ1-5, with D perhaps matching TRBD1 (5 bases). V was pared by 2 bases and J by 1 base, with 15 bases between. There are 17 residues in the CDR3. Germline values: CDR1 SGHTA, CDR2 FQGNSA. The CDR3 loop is CASSLSVVGASNQPQHF. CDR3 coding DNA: TGTGCCAGCAGCTTATCGGTTGTAGGGGCGAGCAATCAGCCCCAGCATTTT. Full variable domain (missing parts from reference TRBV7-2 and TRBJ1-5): GAGVSQSPSNKVTEKGKDVELRCDPISGHTALYWYRQSLGQGLEFLIYFQGNSAPDKSGLPSDRFSAERTGGSVSTLTIQRTQQEDSAVYLCASSLSVVGASNQPQHFGDGTRLSIL.

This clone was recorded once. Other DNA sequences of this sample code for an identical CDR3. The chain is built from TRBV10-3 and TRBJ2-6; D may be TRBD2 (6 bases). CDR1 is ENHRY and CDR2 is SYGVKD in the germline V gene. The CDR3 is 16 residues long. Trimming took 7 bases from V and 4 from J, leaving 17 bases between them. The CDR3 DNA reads TGTGCCATCACCGACGATACGGGGGTCGGGGCCAACGTCCTGACTTTC. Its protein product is CAITDDTGVGANVLTF.

In nucleotides, the CDR3 is TGTGCCAGCAGTTTAACAGGGTCCACCGGGGAGCTGTTTTTT. Protein sequence: CASSLTGSTGELFF. The rearrangement links TRBV28 to TRBJ2-2; D perhaps matches TRBD1 (6 bases). The germline CDR1 and CDR2 sequences are MDHEN and SYDVKM. The CDR3 runs to 14 residues. Between the trimmed V and J ends, which lost 2 bases and 4 bases, there was a span of 8 bases.

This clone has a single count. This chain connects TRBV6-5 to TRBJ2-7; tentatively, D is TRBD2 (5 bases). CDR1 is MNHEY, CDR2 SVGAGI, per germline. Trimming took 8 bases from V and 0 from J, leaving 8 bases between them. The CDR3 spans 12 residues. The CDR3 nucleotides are TGTGCCAGCCAGAGCGGCTCCTACGAGCAGTACTTC. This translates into CASQSGSYEQYF.

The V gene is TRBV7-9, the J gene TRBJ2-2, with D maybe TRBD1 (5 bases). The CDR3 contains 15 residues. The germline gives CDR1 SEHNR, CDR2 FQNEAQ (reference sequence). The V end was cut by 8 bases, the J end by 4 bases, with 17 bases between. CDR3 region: CASSLEGASTGELFF. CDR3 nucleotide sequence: TGTGCCAGCTCCCTTGAAGGGGCGAGCACCGGGGAGCTGTTTTTT. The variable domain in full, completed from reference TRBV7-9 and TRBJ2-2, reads DTGVSQNPRHKITKRGQNVTFRCDPISEHNRLYWYRQTLGQGPEFLTYFQNEAQLEKSRLLSDRFSAERPKGSFSTLEIQRTEQGDSAMYLCASSLEGASTGELFFGEGSRLTVL.

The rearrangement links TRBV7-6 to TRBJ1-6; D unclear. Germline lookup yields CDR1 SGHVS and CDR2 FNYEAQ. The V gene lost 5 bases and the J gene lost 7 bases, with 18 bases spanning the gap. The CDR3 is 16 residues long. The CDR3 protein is CASSLREAGKNSPLHF. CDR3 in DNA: TGTGCCAGCAGCCTACGAGAAGCAGGCAAGAATTCACCCCTCCACTTT.

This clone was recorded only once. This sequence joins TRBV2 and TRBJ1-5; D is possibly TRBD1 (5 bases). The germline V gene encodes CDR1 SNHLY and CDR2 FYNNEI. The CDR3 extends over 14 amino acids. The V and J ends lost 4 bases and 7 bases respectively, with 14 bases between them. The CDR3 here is CASSVGGAWQPQHF. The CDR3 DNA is TGTGCCAGCAGTGTAGGAGGGGCCTGGCAGCCCCAGCATTTT.

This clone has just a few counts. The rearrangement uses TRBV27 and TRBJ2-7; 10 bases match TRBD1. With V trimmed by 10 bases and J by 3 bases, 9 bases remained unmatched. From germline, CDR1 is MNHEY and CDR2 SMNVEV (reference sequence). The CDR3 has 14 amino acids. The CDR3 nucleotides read TGTGCCACCACACCGACAGGGGGCCGCTACGAGCAGTACTTC. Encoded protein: CATTPTGGRYEQYF.

The CDR3 protein is CASSLARQAGGYTF. The CDR3 bases are TGCGCCAGCAGCTTGGCCCGGCAGGCGGGTGGCTACACCTTC. The V gene is TRBV5-1, the J gene TRBJ1-2; D remains ambiguous. CDR3 length: 14 amino acids. V was pared by 0 bases and J by 7 bases, with 13 bases between. The V gene's germline CDR1 is SGHRS and CDR2 YFSETQ.

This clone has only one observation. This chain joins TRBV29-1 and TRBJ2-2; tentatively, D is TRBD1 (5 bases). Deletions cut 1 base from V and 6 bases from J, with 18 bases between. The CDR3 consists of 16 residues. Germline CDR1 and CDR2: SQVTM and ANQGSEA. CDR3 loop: CSVEGLTRAPPGELFF. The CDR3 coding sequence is TGCAGCGTTGAAGGGCTCACCAGGGCCCCCCCCGGGGAGCTGTTTTTT.

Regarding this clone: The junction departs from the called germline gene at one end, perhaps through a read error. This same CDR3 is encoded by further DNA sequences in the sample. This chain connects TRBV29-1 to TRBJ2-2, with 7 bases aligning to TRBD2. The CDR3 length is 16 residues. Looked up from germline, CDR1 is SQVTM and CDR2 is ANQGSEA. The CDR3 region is CSVEDPGLSNTGELFF. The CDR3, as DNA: TGCAGCGTTGAAGACCCGGGACTATCTAACACCGGAGAGCTGTTTTTT.

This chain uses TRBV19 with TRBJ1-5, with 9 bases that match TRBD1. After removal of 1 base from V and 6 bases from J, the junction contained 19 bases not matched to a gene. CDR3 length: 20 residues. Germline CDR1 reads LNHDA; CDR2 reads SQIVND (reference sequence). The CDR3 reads CASSIGRLRGTGKGGQPQHF. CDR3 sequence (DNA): TGTGCCAGTAGTATAGGCCGTCTCCGTGGGACAGGGAAGGGGGGTCAGCCCCAGCATTTT.

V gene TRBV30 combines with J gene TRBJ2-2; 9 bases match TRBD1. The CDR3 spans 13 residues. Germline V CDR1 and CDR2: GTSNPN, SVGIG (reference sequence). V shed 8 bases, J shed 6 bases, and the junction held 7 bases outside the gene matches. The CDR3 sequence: CARRTGEAGELFF. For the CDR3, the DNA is TGTGCCCGAAGGACAGGGGAGGCCGGGGAGCTGTTTTTT.